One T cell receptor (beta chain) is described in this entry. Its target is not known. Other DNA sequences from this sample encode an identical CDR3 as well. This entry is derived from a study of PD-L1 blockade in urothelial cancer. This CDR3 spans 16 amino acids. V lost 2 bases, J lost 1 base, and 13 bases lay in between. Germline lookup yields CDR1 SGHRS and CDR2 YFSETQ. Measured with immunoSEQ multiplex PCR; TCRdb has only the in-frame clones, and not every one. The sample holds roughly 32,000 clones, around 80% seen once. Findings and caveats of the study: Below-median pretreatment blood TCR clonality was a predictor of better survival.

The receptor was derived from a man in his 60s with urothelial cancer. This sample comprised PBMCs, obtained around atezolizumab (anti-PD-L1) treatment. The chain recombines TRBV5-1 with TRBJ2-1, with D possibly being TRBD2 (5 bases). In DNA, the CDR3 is TGCGCCAGCAGCTTTTCGGAGACGGGGTCCTACAATGAGCAGTTCTTC. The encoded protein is CASSFSETGSYNEQFF.